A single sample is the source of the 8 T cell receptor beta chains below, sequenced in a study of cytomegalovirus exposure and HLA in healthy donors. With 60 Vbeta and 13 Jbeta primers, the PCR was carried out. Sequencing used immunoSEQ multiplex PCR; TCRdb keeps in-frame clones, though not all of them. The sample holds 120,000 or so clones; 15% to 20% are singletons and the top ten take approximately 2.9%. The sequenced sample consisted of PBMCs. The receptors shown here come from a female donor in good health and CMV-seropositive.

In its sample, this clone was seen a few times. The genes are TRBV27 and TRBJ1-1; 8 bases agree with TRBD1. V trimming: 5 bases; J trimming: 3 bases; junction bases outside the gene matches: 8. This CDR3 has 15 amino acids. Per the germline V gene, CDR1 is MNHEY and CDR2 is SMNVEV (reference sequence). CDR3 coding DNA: TGTGCCAGCAGTCGACGCCCGACAGGGGACACTGAAGCTTTCTTT. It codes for CASSRRPTGDTEAFF.

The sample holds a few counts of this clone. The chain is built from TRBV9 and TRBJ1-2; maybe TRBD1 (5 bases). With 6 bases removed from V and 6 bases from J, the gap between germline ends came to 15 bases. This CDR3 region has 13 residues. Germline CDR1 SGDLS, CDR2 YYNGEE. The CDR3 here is CASTAGYNHGYTF. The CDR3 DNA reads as TGTGCCAGCACCGCAGGGTACAACCATGGCTACACCTTC.

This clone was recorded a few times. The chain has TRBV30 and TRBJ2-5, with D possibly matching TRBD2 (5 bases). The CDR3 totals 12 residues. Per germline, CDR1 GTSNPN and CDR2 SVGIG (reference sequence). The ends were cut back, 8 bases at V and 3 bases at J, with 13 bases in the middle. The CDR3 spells CAGGWAEETQYF. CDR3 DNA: TGTGCCGGAGGCTGGGCAGAAGAGACCCAGTACTTC.

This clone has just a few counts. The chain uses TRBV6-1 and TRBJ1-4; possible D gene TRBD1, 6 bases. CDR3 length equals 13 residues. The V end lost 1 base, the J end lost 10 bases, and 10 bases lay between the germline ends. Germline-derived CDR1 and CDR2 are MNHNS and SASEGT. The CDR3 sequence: CASSEEGGVKLFF. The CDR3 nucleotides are TGTGCCAGCAGTGAAGAGGGGGGGGTAAAACTGTTTTTT.

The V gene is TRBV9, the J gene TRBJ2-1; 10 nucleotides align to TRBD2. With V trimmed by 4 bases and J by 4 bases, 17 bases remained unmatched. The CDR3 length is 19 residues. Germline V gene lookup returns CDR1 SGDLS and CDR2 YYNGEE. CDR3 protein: CASSHPNTLLAGAYNEQFF. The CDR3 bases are TGTGCCAGCAGCCACCCAAATACCCTTCTAGCGGGGGCGTACAATGAGCAGTTCTTC.

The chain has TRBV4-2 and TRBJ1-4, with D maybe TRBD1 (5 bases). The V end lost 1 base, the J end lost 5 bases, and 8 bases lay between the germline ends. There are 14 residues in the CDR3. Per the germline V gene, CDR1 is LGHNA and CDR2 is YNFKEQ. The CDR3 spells CASSQVGVNEKLFF. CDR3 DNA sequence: TGTGCCAGCAGCCAAGTAGGGGTGAATGAAAAACTGTTTTTT.

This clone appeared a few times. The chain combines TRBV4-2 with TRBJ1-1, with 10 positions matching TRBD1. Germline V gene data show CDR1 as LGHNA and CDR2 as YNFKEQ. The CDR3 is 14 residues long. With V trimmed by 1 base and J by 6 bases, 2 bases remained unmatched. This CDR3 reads CASSQGDRGAEAFF. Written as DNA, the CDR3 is TGTGCCAGCAGCCAAGGGGACAGGGGCGCTGAAGCTTTCTTT.

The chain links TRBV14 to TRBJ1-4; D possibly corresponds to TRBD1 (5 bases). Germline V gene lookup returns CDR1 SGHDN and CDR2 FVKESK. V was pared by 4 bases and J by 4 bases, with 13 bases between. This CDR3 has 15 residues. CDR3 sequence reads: CASSRGTQVNEKLFF. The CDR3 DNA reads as TGTGCCAGCAGCCGAGGAACACAGGTTAATGAAAAACTGTTTTTT.